The source of this T cell receptor (beta chain) is a study of post-analysis software for immune sequencing data. Overall study context: There were relapsing-remitting, secondary progressive and progressive-relapsing multiple sclerosis among the disease courses included.

This clonotype came up a few times. Its specificity is unknown. The authors incorporated unique molecular identifiers into the TCR beta cDNA libraries. Out of roughly 0.85 to 11 million T cells, about 460,000 cDNA molecules were generated. TCRdb analysed the PCR reads with MiXCR anew, one entry per CDR3 protein. In the table there are roughly 410,000 distinct CDR3 sequences, approximately 33% of which are singletons. The V and J ends lost 3 bases and 5 bases respectively, with 8 bases between them. This CDR3 has 12 amino acids. Germline V gives CDR1 MDHEN, CDR2 SYDVKM. Study-wide results and caveats: Significantly decreased normalized Chao1 diversity was recorded for multiple sclerosis patients relative to controls. F measure showed strong co-clustering of same-batch samples. Patients showed TRBV5-6, TRBV5-1 and TRBV20-1 among four to six TRBV segments more frequent than in controls.

The source material was blood. The origin of this receptor is a girl aged 5 to 17 with multiple sclerosis. The chain uses TRBV28 and TRBJ2-7; D unclear. This CDR3 is CASSFTVHEQYF. In DNA, the CDR3 is TGTGCCAGCAGTTTTACTGTCCACGAGCAGTACTTC.